A selection of T cell receptor beta chains follows, all from one sample in a study of cytomegalovirus exposure and HLA in healthy donors. Profiling relied on immunoSEQ multiplex PCR, and the TCRdb table lists in-frame clones only, not all of them. This table has approximately 110,000 clones, 74% appearing once. The sample comprised PBMCs. These TCRs come from a woman in her fifties or sixties in good health and CMV-seropositive. Both conserved end residues are part of each CDR3. The D gene is left open where the match is weak. The listing skips clone size in some rows; elsewhere it reads once, few, many or a size class.

d_call clone_size j_call v_call cdr3_nt cdr3_aa
. . TRBJ2-7 TRBV9 TGTGCCCCCCCTCGCAGAGCAGGGTGGATCTACGAGCAGTACTTC CAPPRRAGWIYEQYF
. once TRBJ2-3 TRBV7-9 TGTGCCAGCAGCTTACTTGGGGGCAGCACAGATACGCAGTATTTT CASSLLGGSTDTQYF
TRBD1 . TRBJ2-1 TRBV10-2 TGCGCCAGCAGTAGGGGACAGGGAAGTGAGCAGTTCTTC CASSRGQGSEQFF
TRBD1 few TRBJ1-2 TRBV5-4 TGTGCCAGCAGCCCCGCGACAGGGGCCAAAGGCTACACCTTC CASSPATGAKGYTF
. . TRBJ2-7 TRBV6-5 TGTGCCAGCAGTTACTCGAATGGGGCCTACTACGAGCAGTACTTC CASSYSNGAYYEQYF
. . TRBJ2-7 TRBV25-1 TGTGCCAGCAGTGGGTTCGGGACTTTATACGAGCAGTACTTC CASSGFGTLYEQYF
. once TRBJ2-3 TRBV5-1 TGCGCCAGCAGCTTAGGCGGGGCAAAAGATACGCAGTATTTT CASSLGGAKDTQYF
. once TRBJ1-2 TRBV6-7 TGTGCCAGCAGTTACTCGAGAGACAGTCTATATGGCTACACCTTC CASSYSRDSLYGYTF
TRBD2 . TRBJ2-1 TRBV7-8 TGTGCCAGCAGTTGGAGGGAGGGGTCCTACAATGAGCAGTTCTTC CASSWREGSYNEQFF
TRBD1 few TRBJ1-5 TRBV19 TGTGCCAGTGTGACAGGGGGAAATCAGCCCCAGCATTTT CASVTGGNQPQHF
TRBD1 . TRBJ1-2 TRBV19 TGTGCCAGTAGCCGGGACAGGGGTATGGGTGGCTACACCTTC CASSRDRGMGGYTF
TRBD2 . TRBJ2-3 TRBV4-3 TGCGCCAGCAGCCCCGGCACTAGCGGATTTCTGGATACGCAGTATTTT CASSPGTSGFLDTQYF
TRBD2 few TRBJ2-1 TRBV7-2 TGTGCCAGCAGCTCAGATTGGAGGACTAGCGGGAACAATGAGCAGTTCTTC CASSSDWRTSGNNEQFF
. . TRBJ1-4 TRBV5-1 TGCGCCAGCAGCTTGGGGACTAAACCTAATGAAAAACTGTTTTTT CASSLGTKPNEKLFF
. . TRBJ1-4 TRBV4-3 TGCGCCAGCAGCCAAGCCCATTTTGCAACTAATGAAAAACTGTTTTTT CASSQAHFATNEKLFF
. . TRBJ2-7 TRBV14 TGTGCCAGCAGCCCCGGACTTACCCACTCCTACGAGCAGTACTTC CASSPGLTHSYEQYF
. . TRBJ1-3 TRBV29-1 TGCAGCGCGCGGCTAGGTGGTGGAAACACCATATATTTT CSARLGGGNTIYF